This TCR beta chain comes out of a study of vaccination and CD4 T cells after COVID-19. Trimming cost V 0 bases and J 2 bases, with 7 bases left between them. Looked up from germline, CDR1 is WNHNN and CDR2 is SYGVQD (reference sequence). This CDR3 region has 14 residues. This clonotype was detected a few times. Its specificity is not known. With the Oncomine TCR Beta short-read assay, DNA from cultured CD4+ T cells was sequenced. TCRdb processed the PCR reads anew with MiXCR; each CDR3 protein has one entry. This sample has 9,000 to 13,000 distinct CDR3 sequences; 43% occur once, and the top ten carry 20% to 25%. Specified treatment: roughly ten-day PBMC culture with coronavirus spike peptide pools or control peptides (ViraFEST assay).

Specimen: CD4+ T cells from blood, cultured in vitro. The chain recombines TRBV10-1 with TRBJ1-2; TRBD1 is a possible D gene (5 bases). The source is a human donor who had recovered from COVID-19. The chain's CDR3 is CASSESTANYGYTF. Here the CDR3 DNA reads TGCGCCAGCAGTGAGTCGACAGCAAACTATGGCTACACCTTC.